This TCR beta chain was recovered during a study of blood T cell repertoires in COVID-19. Some clones are missing from TCRdb's copy, which holds only in-frame ones; the method was immunoSEQ multiplex PCR. The table records around 200,000 clones, approximately 90% of them present only once. This CDR3 has 16 amino acids. V shed 3 bases and J shed 6 bases, with 17 bases lying between them. Germline values: CDR1 LNHDA, CDR2 SQIVND (reference sequence). Sequencing was carried out using PBMCs or T cells enriched from blood (not recorded which). This sequence originates from a man aged 30 to 39 who had recovered from COVID-19. The J gene is TRBJ2-2, the V gene TRBV19, with D perhaps matching TRBD2 (6 bases). In DNA form, the CDR3 reads TGTGCCAGTAGTATCTCAGGAGGGAACGGGGCCGGGGAGCTGTTTTTT. Protein: CASSISGGNGAGELFF.